This T cell receptor beta chain originates from a study of blood T cell repertoires in COVID-19 (dated by TCRdb to 2018 to 2021). Background on the whole study: Samples from collaborators originated in the United States, Italy and Spain and spanned both the acute and convalescent phases of COVID-19. The material from the prospective study consisted of cDNA or gDNA derived from T cells, B-cell-depleted T cells, or PBMCs. Subjects who had been exposed to COVID-19, were actively infected with it, or had recovered from it provided the deeply sampled blood TCRbeta repertoires that made up the dataset. Samples were obtained from the ongoing ImmuneRACE study (first 160 participants) and from some 1,300 subjects provided by 6 global collaborators. The repertoires were released in a freely available public database meant as a resource for research on the immune response to SARS-CoV-2. A de-identified subject ID, COVID-19 status, age in years and sex were almost always included in the sample metadata. HLA class I and class II types, where available, came from metadata supplied by the sample provider rather than from assay-based typing.

The study at large found these results: The amount of clinical and demographic metadata varied by source and participant and was provided uncurated.

With respect to this clone: This receptor's antigen is unknown. No clone much larger than this one lies a single base away; base qualities are absent.

TCRbeta CDR3 regions were amplified from genomic DNA by means of the immunoSEQ Assay, a bias-controlled multiplex PCR. On the study's bioinformatics: The number of nucleated cells in each sample was estimated from the amplification of reference gene primers within the assay. To quantify the absolute abundance of each unique TCRbeta CDR3 rearrangement, sequence reads were collapsed and filtered. For each sample, productive Simpson clonality was calculated as the square root of Simpson's diversity index across productive rearrangements. TCRdb took this table from immuneACCESS and kept in-frame rearrangements with V and J called. Such tables lack part of the clones; where checked against another copy, unresolved V genes explain under half of the gap, and the rest is unexplained. That table gives V, J and clone size, and the DNA gave D and trimming. A total of 200,000 to 250,000 clones appear in this sample, approximately 92% of them only once. Together, the top ten hold roughly 3.7% of the sample.

Participants in the prospective study were enrolled through a virtual design, were aged roughly 18 to 100 years, and lived in roughly 24 United States geographic areas. In the prospective study, participants were assigned to cohorts based on the clinical history participants reported in a screening survey and a study questionnaire. Mobile phlebotomists in the prospective study collected whole blood, serum and a nasopharyngeal or oropharyngeal swab from every participant. Participants in the prospective study had the option to provide additional blood draws and questionnaires over a 2-month period. Blood samples from the prospective study were shipped frozen or at room temperature prior to DNA extraction. CDR1 and CDR2, per the germline V gene, are SGHTA and FQGNSA. V is pared back by 1 base and J by 2 bases, with 8 bases lying between the germline termini. Its CDR3 holds 14 amino acids, cysteine through phenylalanine. Just the 42-base CDR3 DNA is kept, in frame starting at base 1.

The chain was built from TRBV7-2 and TRBJ1-1; 5 matching bases give a weak D call of TRBD1. Sequenced sample: PBMCs or T cells enriched from blood (not recorded which). This clonotype originated in a woman aged 18-35 years in a cohort exposed to, infected with or recovered from COVID-19 (not recorded which). The CDR3 protein is CASSLGGLNTEAFF. The DNA sequence is given as TGTGCCAGCAGCTTAGGGGGCTTAAACACTGAAGCTTTCTTT.